The rows below give T cell receptor beta chains drawn from one sample of a study of response to subunit inactivated influenza vaccine. TCRdb passed the RT-PCR reads through MiXCR, listing each CDR3 protein once. Among just over 300,000 distinct CDR3 sequences listed, 21% were seen once. This specimen consisted of PBMCs from blood, obtained about 19 months after vaccination. The receptors originated from a man between 50 and 75 years old who received an inactivated influenza vaccine. CDR3s include the opening cysteine and the closing phenylalanine or tryptophan. Each record gives: J gene, V gene, clone size, D gene, CDR3 length, CDR3 protein, CDR3 DNA. The D gene is left open where the match is weak. Clone sizes are given selectively: once, few, many, or a class where the clone is expanded.

J: TRBJ1-6; V: TRBV5-1; size: many; D: NA; length: 15; CDR3: CASSLADGYNSPLHF; DNA: TGCGCCAGCAGCTTAGCTGACGGGTATAATTCACCCCTCCACTTT
J: TRBJ1-2; V: TRBV20-1; size: many; D: TRBD1; length: 11; CDR3: CTSGQGDGYTF; DNA: TGCACCTCCGGACAGGGTGATGGCTACACCTTC
J: TRBJ1-5; V: TRBV12-3/TRBV12-4; size: few; D: NA; length: 14; CDR3: CASSGPGYNQPQHF; DNA: TGTGCCAGCAGCGGTCCAGGCTACAATCAGCCCCAGCATTTT
J: TRBJ2-7; V: TRBV7-2; size: NA; D: NA; length: 14; CDR3: CASSLAEGAFEQYF; DNA: TGTGCCAGCAGCTTAGCGGAGGGGGCTTTCGAGCAGTACTTC
J: TRBJ2-3; V: TRBV10-3; size: few; D: NA; length: 11; CDR3: CAISYTDTQYF; DNA: TGTGCCATCAGTTACACAGATACGCAGTATTTT
J: TRBJ2-7; V: TRBV20-1; size: few; D: TRBD2; length: 13; CDR3: CSARWTSDREQYF; DNA: TGCAGTGCTAGGTGGACTAGCGACCGCGAGCAGTACTTC
J: TRBJ1-3; V: TRBV15; size: NA; D: NA; length: 14; CDR3: CATSVYSSGNTIYF; DNA: TGTGCCACCAGCGTATACAGCTCTGGAAACACCATATATTTT
J: TRBJ1-6; V: TRBV4-2; size: NA; D: TRBD1; length: 15; CDR3: CASSQDRGLNSPLHF; DNA: TGTGCCAGCAGCCAGGACAGGGGGCTTAATTCACCCCTCCACTTT
J: TRBJ2-1; V: TRBV27; size: NA; D: TRBD1; length: 15; CDR3: CASRAGQGRNNEQFF; DNA: TGTGCCAGCAGGGCGGGACAGGGGAGAAACAATGAGCAGTTCTTC
J: TRBJ2-5; V: TRBV4-3; size: few; D: NA; length: 15; CDR3: CASSPLPDGKETQYF; DNA: TGCGCCAGCAGCCCCCTTCCCGACGGCAAAGAGACCCAGTACTTC
J: TRBJ2-5; V: TRBV18; size: NA; D: NA; length: 14; CDR3: CASSPLARQETQYF; DNA: TGTGCCAGCTCACCACTGGCCAGACAAGAGACCCAGTACTTC
J: TRBJ2-2; V: TRBV3-1; size: few; D: NA; length: 17; CDR3: CASSQGLSPLVTGELFF; DNA: TGTGCCAGCAGCCAAGGTCTCTCCCCTTTGGTTACCGGGGAGCTGTTTTTT
J: TRBJ1-2; V: TRBV6-2/TRBV6-3; size: many; D: NA; length: 14; CDR3: CASRGQVYNYGYTF; DNA: TGTGCCAGCAGGGGTCAGGTCTACAACTATGGCTACACCTTC
J: TRBJ2-7; V: TRBV10-3; size: NA; D: NA; length: 13; CDR3: CAVSGTGYYEQYF; DNA: TGTGCCGTAAGCGGGACAGGATATTACGAGCAGTACTTC
J: TRBJ1-3; V: TRBV4-3; size: NA; D: NA; length: 17; CDR3: CASNSQGAGISGNTIYF; DNA: TGCGCCAGCAATAGTCAGGGCGCCGGAATCTCTGGAAACACCATATATTTT
J: TRBJ2-3; V: TRBV9; size: NA; D: TRBD2; length: 16; CDR3: CASSVSGSAVVDTQYF; DNA: TGTGCCAGCAGCGTTAGCGGGAGTGCGGTGGTAGATACGCAGTATTTT
J: TRBJ2-7; V: TRBV27; size: few; D: TRBD1; length: 13; CDR3: CASRQGAGYEQYF; DNA: TGTGCCAGCAGACAGGGGGCAGGTTACGAGCAGTACTTC
J: TRBJ1-4; V: TRBV4-2; size: NA; D: NA; length: 15; CDR3: CASSRGGSANEKLFF; DNA: TGTGCCAGCAGCCGCGGGGGCTCTGCTAATGAAAAACTGTTTTTT
J: TRBJ2-1; V: TRBV7-9; size: few; D: NA; length: 13; CDR3: CASVVGPANEQFF; DNA: TGTGCCAGCGTAGTCGGCCCGGCCAATGAGCAGTTCTTC
J: TRBJ1-5; V: TRBV6-2/TRBV6-3; size: many; D: TRBD1; length: 13; CDR3: CASRDRVNQPQHF; DNA: TGTGCCAGCCGGGACAGGGTCAATCAGCCCCAGCATTTT
J: TRBJ2-1; V: TRBV9; size: NA; D: NA; length: 13; CDR3: CASSVGAGDEQFF; DNA: TGTGCCAGCAGCGTGGGAGCCGGCGATGAGCAGTTCTTC
J: TRBJ2-3; V: TRBV6-2/TRBV6-3; size: few; D: TRBD2; length: 18; CDR3: CASSPLAGGPLRTDTQYF; DNA: TGTGCCAGCAGTCCCCTAGCGGGGGGGCCACTTAGGACAGATACGCAGTATTTT
J: TRBJ1-1; V: TRBV5-1; size: NA; D: NA; length: 14; CDR3: CASSIGLQDTEAFF; DNA: TGCGCCAGCAGCATAGGCCTACAGGACACTGAAGCTTTCTTT
J: TRBJ2-5; V: TRBV7-9; size: many; D: TRBD1; length: 15; CDR3: CASSLAQGSGETQYF; DNA: TGTGCCAGCAGCTTAGCACAGGGGTCGGGAGAGACCCAGTACTTC
J: TRBJ2-5; V: TRBV7-8; size: few; D: NA; length: 15; CDR3: CASSLFLAEKETQYF; DNA: TGTGCCAGCAGCTTATTTTTGGCAGAAAAAGAGACCCAGTACTTC
J: TRBJ2-5; V: TRBV20-1; size: NA; D: TRBD2; length: 13; CDR3: CSAIAGGPETQYF; DNA: TGCAGTGCTATAGCGGGGGGGCCCGAGACCCAGTACTTC
J: TRBJ2-7; V: TRBV7-2; size: NA; D: NA; length: 12; CDR3: CASSLDHHEQYF; DNA: TGTGCCAGCAGCTTAGACCATCACGAGCAGTACTTC
J: TRBJ2-2; V: TRBV20-1; size: few; D: NA; length: 15; CDR3: CSARDVLKLTGELFF; DNA: TGCAGTGCTAGAGATGTCCTAAAACTCACCGGGGAGCTGTTTTTT
J: TRBJ2-5; V: TRBV10-3; size: few; D: TRBD1; length: 14; CDR3: CAISRQGAAETQYF; DNA: TGTGCCATCAGCAGACAGGGGGCGGCGGAGACCCAGTACTTC
J: TRBJ2-4; V: TRBV20-1; size: few; D: TRBD1; length: 13; CDR3: CSATKTGKNIQYF; DNA: TGCAGTGCTACAAAGACAGGGAAAAACATTCAGTACTTC
J: TRBJ2-1; V: TRBV12-3/TRBV12-4; size: NA; D: TRBD2; length: 15; CDR3: CASSPLAGGPYEQFF; DNA: TGTGCCAGCAGTCCCCTAGCGGGGGGCCCTTATGAGCAGTTCTTC
J: TRBJ1-6; V: TRBV7-2; size: NA; D: NA; length: 15; CDR3: CASSFAGLPNSPLHF; DNA: TGTGCCAGCAGCTTTGCAGGGCTCCCTAATTCACCCCTCCACTTT
J: TRBJ2-1; V: TRBV6-5; size: NA; D: TRBD1; length: 16; CDR3: CASSYSATGGYNEQFF; DNA: TGTGCCAGCAGTTACTCGGCGACAGGGGGCTACAATGAGCAGTTCTTC
J: TRBJ1-1; V: TRBV7-2; size: few; D: NA; length: 12; CDR3: CASRRGGPEAFF; DNA: TGTGCCAGCAGGCGAGGGGGTCCTGAAGCTTTCTTT
J: TRBJ1-2; V: TRBV20-1; size: NA; D: NA; length: 18; CDR3: CSARTMGGPGKETYGYTF; DNA: TGCAGTGCTAGAACAATGGGAGGCCCAGGGAAGGAGACCTATGGCTACACCTTC
J: TRBJ1-2; V: TRBV11-2; size: many; D: NA; length: 13; CDR3: CASSQTDNYGYTF; DNA: TGTGCCAGCAGCCAGACAGATAACTATGGCTACACCTTC
J: TRBJ2-3; V: TRBV11-2; size: many; D: TRBD2; length: 14; CDR3: CASSPLAGTDTQYF; DNA: TGTGCCAGCAGCCCACTAGCGGGGACAGATACGCAGTATTTT
J: TRBJ2-1; V: TRBV30; size: NA; D: TRBD2; length: 15; CDR3: CAWSITGTSLGEQFF; DNA: TGTGCCTGGAGTATTACCGGGACTAGTTTAGGTGAGCAGTTCTTC
J: TRBJ1-2; V: TRBV20-1; size: many; D: NA; length: 12; CDR3: CSASVENYGYTF; DNA: TGCAGTGCTAGTGTCGAAAACTATGGCTACACCTTC
J: TRBJ1-2; V: TRBV5-1; size: many; D: NA; length: 13; CDR3: CASSLVQDYGYTF; DNA: TGCGCCAGCAGCTTGGTCCAAGACTATGGCTACACCTTC
J: TRBJ2-6; V: TRBV4-1; size: few; D: TRBD1; length: 16; CDR3: CASRTGDLSGANVLTF; DNA: TGCGCCAGCCGGACAGGGGACCTCTCTGGGGCCAACGTCCTGACTTTC
J: TRBJ2-7; V: TRBV2; size: few; D: TRBD2; length: 15; CDR3: CASSERASGSSEQYF; DNA: TGTGCCAGCAGTGAACGGGCTAGCGGGAGTTCCGAGCAGTACTTC
J: TRBJ2-7; V: TRBV6-1; size: NA; D: NA; length: 17; CDR3: CASSALFLADSPYEQYF; DNA: TGTGCCAGCAGTGCCCTTTTCCTCGCGGACAGTCCCTACGAGCAGTACTTC
J: TRBJ1-5; V: TRBV9; size: few; D: TRBD1; length: 14; CDR3: CASSAGTGNQPQHF; DNA: TGTGCCAGCAGCGCTGGGACAGGCAATCAGCCCCAGCATTTT
J: TRBJ1-2; V: TRBV6-5; size: many; D: TRBD1; length: 15; CDR3: CASSYSWTGLNGYTF; DNA: TGTGCCAGCAGTTACTCGTGGACAGGACTTAACGGCTACACCTTC
J: TRBJ1-2; V: TRBV29-1; size: many; D: NA; length: 12; CDR3: CSVSQGRYGYTF; DNA: TGCAGCGTTTCTCAGGGGCGGTATGGCTACACCTTC
J: TRBJ1-1; V: TRBV20-1; size: few; D: NA; length: 13; CDR3: CSARGYQGTEAFF; DNA: TGCAGTGCTAGAGGTTATCAGGGCACTGAAGCTTTCTTT
J: TRBJ1-1; V: TRBV11-2; size: many; D: NA; length: 12; CDR3: CASSPDRGLAFF; DNA: TGTGCCAGCAGCCCTGATAGGGGTTTGGCTTTCTTT